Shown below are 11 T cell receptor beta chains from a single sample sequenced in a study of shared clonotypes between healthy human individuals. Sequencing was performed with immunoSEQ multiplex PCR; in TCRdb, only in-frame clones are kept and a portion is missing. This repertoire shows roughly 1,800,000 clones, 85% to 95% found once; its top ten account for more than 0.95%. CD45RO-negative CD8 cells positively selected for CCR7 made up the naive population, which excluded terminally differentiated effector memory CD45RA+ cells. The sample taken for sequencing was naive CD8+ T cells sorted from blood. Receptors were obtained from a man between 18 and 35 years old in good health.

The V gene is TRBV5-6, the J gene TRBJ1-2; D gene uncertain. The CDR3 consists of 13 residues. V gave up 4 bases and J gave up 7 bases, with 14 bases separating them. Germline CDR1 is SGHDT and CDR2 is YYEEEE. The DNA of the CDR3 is TGTGCCAGCAGCATAGGAGACGGCACTGGCTACACCTTC. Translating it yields CASSIGDGTGYTF.

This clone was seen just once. DNA for the CDR3: TGTGCCAGCAGCCCCCCTGGGGGGGCGCCCAACTATGGCTACACCTTC. Its translation: CASSPPGGAPNYGYTF. The chain recombines TRBV7-9 with TRBJ1-2; possibly TRBD1 for D (6 bases). The CDR3 has 16 residues. The germline V gene has CDR1 SEHNR and CDR2 FQNEAQ (reference sequence). Trimming left V 5 bases short and J 2 bases short, with 18 bases between.

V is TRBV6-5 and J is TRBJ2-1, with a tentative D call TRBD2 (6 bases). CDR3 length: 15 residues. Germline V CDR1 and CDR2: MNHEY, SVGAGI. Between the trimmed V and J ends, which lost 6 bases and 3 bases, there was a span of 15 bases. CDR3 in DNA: TGTGCCAGCAGCCAATCGGGAGTGGTCTACAATGAGCAGTTCTTC. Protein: CASSQSGVVYNEQFF.

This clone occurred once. CDR3 in amino acids: CASSPAVQGTDEQFF. The CDR3 DNA follows: TGCGCCAGCAGCCCAGCGGTACAGGGGACGGATGAGCAGTTCTTC. The chain joins TRBV5-1 to TRBJ2-1; 7 bases align to TRBD1. The J segment lost 8 bases and the V segment lost 4 bases, leaving 12 bases of the junction unmatched. This CDR3 region has 15 residues. In germline, CDR1 is SGHRS, CDR2 YFSETQ.

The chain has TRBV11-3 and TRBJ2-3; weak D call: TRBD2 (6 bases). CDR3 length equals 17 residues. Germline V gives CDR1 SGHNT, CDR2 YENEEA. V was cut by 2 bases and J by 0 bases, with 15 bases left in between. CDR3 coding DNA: TGTGCCAGCAGCTTAAAGTTCGGCGGGGAAAGCACAGATACGCAGTATTTT. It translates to CASSLKFGGESTDTQYF.

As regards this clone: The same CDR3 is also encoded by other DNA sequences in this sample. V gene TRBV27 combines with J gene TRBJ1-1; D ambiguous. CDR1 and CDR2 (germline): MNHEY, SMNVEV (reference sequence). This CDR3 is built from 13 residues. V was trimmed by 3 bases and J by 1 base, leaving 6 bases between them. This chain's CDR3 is CASSFARNTEAFF. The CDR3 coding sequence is TGTGCCAGCAGTTTTGCACGGAACACTGAAGCTTTCTTT.

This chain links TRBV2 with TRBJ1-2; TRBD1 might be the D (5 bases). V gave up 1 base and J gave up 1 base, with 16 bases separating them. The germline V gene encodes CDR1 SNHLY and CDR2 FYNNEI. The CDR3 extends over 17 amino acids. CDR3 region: CASSEVLPGRNNYGYTF. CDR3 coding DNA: TGTGCCAGCAGTGAAGTCCTCCCGGGACGGAATAACTATGGCTACACCTTC.

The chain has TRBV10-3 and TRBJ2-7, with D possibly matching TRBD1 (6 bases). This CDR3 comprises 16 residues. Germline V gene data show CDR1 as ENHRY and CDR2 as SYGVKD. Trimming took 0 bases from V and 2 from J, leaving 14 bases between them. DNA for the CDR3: TGTGCCATCAGTGAGTCGAATCAGGGGCCTGCCTACGAGCAGTACTTC. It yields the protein CAISESNQGPAYEQYF.

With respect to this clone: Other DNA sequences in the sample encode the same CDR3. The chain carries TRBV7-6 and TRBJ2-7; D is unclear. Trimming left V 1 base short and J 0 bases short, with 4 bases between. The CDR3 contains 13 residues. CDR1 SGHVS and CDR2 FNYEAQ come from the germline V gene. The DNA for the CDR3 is TGTGCCAGCAGCTTAGGACCCTCCTACGAGCAGTACTTC. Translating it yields CASSLGPSYEQYF.

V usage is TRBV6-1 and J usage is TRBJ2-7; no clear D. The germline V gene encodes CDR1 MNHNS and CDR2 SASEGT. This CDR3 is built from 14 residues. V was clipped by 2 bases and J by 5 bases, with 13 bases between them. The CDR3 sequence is CASSERAGEHEQYF. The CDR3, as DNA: TGTGCCAGCAGTGAACGGGCAGGTGAGCACGAGCAGTACTTC.

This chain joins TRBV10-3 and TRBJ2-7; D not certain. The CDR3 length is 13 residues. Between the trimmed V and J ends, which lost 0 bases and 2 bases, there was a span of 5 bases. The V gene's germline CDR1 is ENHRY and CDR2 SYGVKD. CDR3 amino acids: CAISESVAYEQYF. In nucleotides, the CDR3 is TGTGCCATCAGTGAGTCAGTGGCCTACGAGCAGTACTTC.